The text below deals with one TCR beta chain. Its specificity is not known. The sample is drawn from a study of cytomegalovirus exposure and HLA in healthy donors. General study points: Across donors, most TCRs were seen rarely, yet some public ones were widespread. Some TCR beta chains (roughly 160 of them) were listed as cytomegalovirus-associated.

This table comes from immunoSEQ multiplex PCR, and its TCRdb copy is limited to in-frame clones, with some not included. The sample consists of 65,000 to 80,000 clones, approximately 94% of them appearing once. Germline V CDR1 and CDR2: MGHRA, YSYEKL. The V and J ends lost 2 bases and 3 bases, in that order; junction bases with no gene match: 6. The CDR3 runs 15 residues. This chain links TRBV4-1 with TRBJ1-2; 7 nucleotides agree with TRBD1. Input material: PBMCs. This receptor was obtained from a woman between 18 and 29 years old in good health and CMV-seropositive. The CDR3 loop is CASSQQQGQYYGYTF. The DNA of the CDR3 is TGCGCCAGCAGCCAACAACAGGGGCAGTACTATGGCTACACCTTC.